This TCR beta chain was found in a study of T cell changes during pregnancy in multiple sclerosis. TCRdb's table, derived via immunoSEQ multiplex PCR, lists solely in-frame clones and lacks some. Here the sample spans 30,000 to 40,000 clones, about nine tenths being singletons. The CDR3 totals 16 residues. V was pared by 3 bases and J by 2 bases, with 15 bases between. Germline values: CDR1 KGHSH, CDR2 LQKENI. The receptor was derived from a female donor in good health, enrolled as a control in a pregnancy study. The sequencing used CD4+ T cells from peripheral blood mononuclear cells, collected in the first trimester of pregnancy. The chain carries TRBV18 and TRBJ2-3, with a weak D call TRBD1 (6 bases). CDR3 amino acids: CASSPGHNRLTDTQYF. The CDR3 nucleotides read TGTGCCAGCTCACCGGGACACAATCGTCTCACAGATACGCAGTATTTT. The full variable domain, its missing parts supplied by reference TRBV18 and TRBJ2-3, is NAGVMQNPRHLVRRRGQEARLRCSPMKGHSHVYWYRQLPEEGLKFMVYLQKENIIDESGMPKERFSAEFPKEGPSILRIQQVVRGDSAAYFCASSPGHNRLTDTQYFGPGTRLTVL.